In this sample, the clone carrying this T cell receptor beta chain turned up a few times. As yet, its antigen is unknown. A single record per CDR3 protein comes from TCRdb applying MiXCR to the 5' RACE reads. The data show 250,000 or so distinct CDR3 sequences, roughly 25% seen once. This specimen comes from a study of CD8 T cells in ankylosing spondylitis. Whole-study results and caveats: A subset of motif variants has previously been described in the synovial fluid and blood of reactive arthritis.

The CDR3 spans 13 residues. Germline V gives CDR1 DFQATT, CDR2 SNEGSKA (reference sequence). Trimming took 5 bases from V and 5 from J, leaving 14 bases between them. Sequences were obtained from blood, either unsorted or a sorted T cell fraction (not recorded which). The V call is TRBV20-1, the J call TRBJ2-3; D not resolved. This TCR was sampled from a male donor with ankylosing spondylitis or in good health (not recorded which). The CDR3 region has the DNA TGCAGTGCTCTCCGCCCCCAGTTAGATACGCAGTATTTT. It codes for CSALRPQLDTQYF.